This record concerns one TCR beta chain sequence. Germline V CDR1 and CDR2: SGHAT, FQDESV (reference sequence). V shed 1 base and J shed 0 bases, with 10 bases lying between them. The CDR3 runs 17 residues. This sample stems from a study of T cell clones after liver transplantation. About the research overall: Post-transplant blood was tracked for graft-donor-reactive T cell clones identified in a pre-transplant mixed lymphocyte reaction. Without induction therapy, subjects received standard immunosuppression until 12-24 months post-transplant. Patients counted as tolerant after at least one year off all immunosuppression, enzymes not exceeding twice normal.

Assay: immunoSEQ multiplex PCR; the TCRdb copy retains only in-frame clones and omits some. The sample includes more than 65,000 clones, over 70% of them seen just once. The chain couples TRBV11-1 to TRBJ2-6, with no clear D. The source of this sequence is a human patient who received a liver transplant. Some T cells may trace back to the graft donor. Specimen: CD4+ T cells from blood, collected 12 months after liver transplant. CDR3 DNA sequence: TGTGCCAGCAGCTTAGGGTTTCTGACCTCTGGGGCCAACGTCCTGACTTTC. Its translation is CASSLGFLTSGANVLTF.